The 26 T cell receptor beta chains given below trace back to one sample, sequenced in a study of identical twins. TCRdb ran MiXCR on the 5' RACE reads and lists one entry per CDR3 protein. This table has about 280,000 distinct CDR3 sequences, about 8.3% appearing once. The data also belong to a second study, concerning yellow fever vaccine responses in identical twins.

Sequenced material: memory (CD45RO+) T cells sorted from blood. The receptor source for this set is a woman aged 18-30 years in good health.

V gene TRBV18 combines with J gene TRBJ2-1; 7 bases fit TRBD2. Trimming took 2 bases from V and 6 from J; bases not matched to a gene: 7. Germline-derived CDR1 and CDR2 are KGHSH and LQKENI. The CDR3 is 15 residues long. The DNA for the CDR3 is TGTGCCAGCTCACCAGTTACGGGGGGTGGCAATGAGCAGTTCTTC. Amino acids: CASSPVTGGGNEQFF.

The CDR3 sequence is CASSEGTGEWAEQFF. The CDR3 bases are TGTGCCAGCAGTGAAGGGACAGGGGAGTGGGCTGAGCAGTTCTTC. This chain links TRBV6-4 with TRBJ2-1, with 10 bases aligning to TRBD1. The V gene's germline CDR1 is MRHNA and CDR2 SNTAGT. The CDR3 has 15 residues. Trimming cost V 3 bases and J 9 bases; bases outside gene matches: 8.

This clonotype has just a few counts. The J gene is TRBJ2-5, the V gene TRBV14; possibly TRBD1 for D (5 bases). Per germline, CDR1 SGHDN and CDR2 FVKESK. Trimming left V 0 bases short and J 0 bases short, with 14 bases between. This CDR3 is built from 17 residues. The CDR3 is CASSQDRAQGYQETQYF. The CDR3 region has the DNA TGTGCCAGCAGCCAAGATCGGGCCCAGGGCTACCAAGAGACCCAGTACTTC. Complete variable domain (other parts from reference TRBV14 and TRBJ2-5): EAGVTQFPSHSVIEKGQTVTLRCDPISGHDNLYWYRRVMGKEIKFLLHFVKESKQDESGMPNNRFLAERTGGTYSTLKVQPAELEDSGVYFCASSQDRAQGYQETQYFGPGTRLLVL.

The sample holds many counts of this clonotype. The chain is built from TRBV4-1 and TRBJ2-3; D might be TRBD1 or TRBD2, each matching 5 bases. This CDR3 region has 14 residues. The germline CDR1 and CDR2 sequences are MGHRA and YSYEKL. The V gene lost 5 bases and the J gene lost 3 bases, with 12 bases spanning the gap. Here the CDR3 reads CASSSQWGTDTQYF. In DNA form, the CDR3 reads TGCGCCAGCAGCTCACAGTGGGGGACAGATACGCAGTATTTT.

Only a few counts were recorded for this clonotype. The chain combines TRBV25-1 with TRBJ2-7; TRBD2 is a possible D gene (7 bases). The CDR3 totals 15 residues. Trimming cost V 5 bases and J 5 bases, with 19 bases left between them. Germline CDR1 is MGHDK and CDR2 is SYGVNS. The CDR3 region is CASSPVRGARNEQYF. DNA of the CDR3: TGTGCCAGCAGTCCAGTACGGGGGGCGAGAAACGAGCAGTACTTC.

This clonotype came up many times. The V gene is TRBV4-1, the J gene TRBJ2-5; 8 bases map to TRBD2. The CDR3 is 15 amino acids. Germline lookup yields CDR1 MGHRA and CDR2 YSYEKL. Trimming took 1 base from V and 5 from J; bases not matched to a gene: 6. The CDR3 coding sequence is TGCGCCAGCAGCCAAGCCAATAGCGGGACGGAGACCCAGTACTTC. Encoded protein: CASSQANSGTETQYF.

Many counts were recorded for this clonotype. This sequence joins TRBV4-2 and TRBJ1-2; no clear D. Germline CDR1 is LGHNA and CDR2 is YNFKEQ. This CDR3 has 11 residues. Trimming left V 0 bases short and J 6 bases short, with 2 bases between. In DNA, the CDR3 is TGTGCCAGCAGCCAAGATAATGGCTACACCTTC. This translates into CASSQDNGYTF.

In its sample, this clonotype was seen many times. The genes are TRBV28 and TRBJ2-3; 8 bases are shared with TRBD2. This CDR3 comprises 15 residues. The germline gives CDR1 MDHEN, CDR2 SYDVKM. V dropped 8 bases and J dropped 1; count of bases not matched to a gene: 8. This CDR3 reads CASGSAGEGTDTQYF. The DNA of the CDR3 is TGTGCCAGCGGGTCAGCGGGAGAGGGCACAGATACGCAGTATTTT.

This clonotype was picked up many times. The chain uses TRBV6-4 and TRBJ2-1, with 8 bases that match TRBD2. CDR1 MRHNA and CDR2 SNTAGT come from the germline V gene. Trimming cost V 9 bases and J 7 bases; bases outside gene matches: 8. The CDR3 has 13 residues. CDR3 coding DNA: TGTGCCAGTTCGAGCGGGAGTGAAAATGAGCAGTTCTTC. Its translation: CASSSGSENEQFF.

This clonotype was seen repeatedly, ten times or more. The chain combines TRBV14 with TRBJ2-1; D is ambiguous. Between the trimmed V and J ends, which lost 0 bases and 8 bases, there was a span of 11 bases. In germline, CDR1 is SGHDN, CDR2 FVKESK. This CDR3 has 14 amino acids. CDR3 sequence (DNA): TGTGCCAGCAGCCAAGACTCATTGTCCGATGAGCAGTTCTTC. This encodes CASSQDSLSDEQFF.

This clonotype was found many times. V and J are TRBV11-2 and TRBJ2-4; possibly TRBD1 or TRBD2 for D (5 bases each). Germline V gene data show CDR1 as SGHAT and CDR2 as FQNNGV. The CDR3 extends over 20 amino acids. V gave up 6 bases and J gave up 1 base, with 28 bases separating them. Written as DNA, the CDR3 is TGTGCCAGCAGTCTGGCCCCTCAGGGACGGGCGATCGGGGCCAAAAACATTCAGTACTTC. Amino acid sequence: CASSLAPQGRAIGAKNIQYF.

This clonotype has only a few counts. The J gene is TRBJ2-1, the V gene TRBV11-2, with a possible D match to TRBD2 (6 bases). Trimming stripped 4 bases from V and 5 bases from J, with 15 bases between. This CDR3 region has 15 residues. Germline assignment: CDR1 SGHAT and CDR2 FQNNGV. CDR3: CASSSRGAPHNEQFF. The CDR3 nucleotides read TGTGCCAGCAGCTCCCGCGGGGCTCCCCACAATGAGCAGTTCTTC.

This clonotype came up a few times. The chain recombines TRBV20-1 with TRBJ1-2; D is perhaps TRBD1 (5 bases). CDR3 size: 13 residues. V was pared by 0 bases and J by 8 bases, with 13 bases between. Germline CDR1 reads DFQATT; CDR2 reads SNEGSKA (reference sequence). The chain's CDR3 is CSARDVRGAGYTF. The CDR3 DNA reads TGCAGTGCTAGAGATGTTCGGGGCGCGGGCTACACCTTC.

This clonotype was observed a handful of times. The CDR3 DNA sequence: TGTGCCAGCAGTCCCCGGACTACAACGTACGAGCAGTACTTC. This gives the protein CASSPRTTTYEQYF. The V gene is TRBV12-3 or TRBV12-4, the J gene TRBJ2-7, with D maybe TRBD2 (6 bases). CDR3 length: 14 residues. Trimming shortened V by 5 bases and J by 4 bases, and 15 bases separated the two germline ends.

The chain joins TRBV28 to TRBJ2-4; 8 bases are shared with TRBD2. CDR1 is MDHEN and CDR2 is SYDVKM in the germline V gene. J lost 3 bases, V lost 7 bases, and 14 bases had no gene match. The CDR3 spans 17 residues. The CDR3 region has the DNA TGTGCCAGCACCGCACCCTTTAGCGGGAAAGGCAAAAACATTCAGTACTTC. Translating gives CASTAPFSGKGKNIQYF. The full variable domain, in which reference TRBV28 and TRBJ2-4 provide the parts outside the CDR3, is DVKVTQSSRYLVKRTGEKVFLECVQDMDHENMFWYRQDPGLGLRLIYFSYDVKMKEKGDIPEGYSVSREKKERFSLILESASTNQTSMYLCASTAPFSGKGKNIQYFGAGTRLSVL.

This chain connects TRBV23-1 to TRBJ2-7; no clear D gene. TRBV23-1 belongs to the ORF category, with a function that is uncertain. This CDR3 has 12 residues. The V and J ends lost 2 bases and 2 bases respectively, with 4 bases between them. CDR3 nucleotide sequence: TGCGCCAGCAGTCAAGACACCTACGAGCAGTACGTC. Translating it yields CASSQDTYEQYV.

The V and J genes are TRBV2 and TRBJ2-3; 7 bases are shared with TRBD2. V dropped 11 bases and J dropped 0; count of bases not matched to a gene: 11. The CDR3 loop spans 15 amino acids. Germline V gives CDR1 SNHLY, CDR2 FYNNEI. The CDR3 DNA reads TGTGCCGGAAAACCTAGCGGTTCGAGCACAGATACGCAGTATTTT. The encoded protein is CAGKPSGSSTDTQYF.

Points on this clonotype: This clone may be a read error of a much larger clone one base away. The chain couples TRBV10-1 to TRBJ1-4; D is ambiguous. The CDR3 extends over 14 amino acids. The germline CDR1 and CDR2 sequences are WNHNN and SYGVQD (reference sequence). V dropped 4 bases and J dropped 10 bases, with 16 bases sitting between them. In DNA, the CDR3 is TGCGCCAGCAGTGGGTGGCCTTCGTACGCAAAACTGTTTTTT. It codes for CASSGWPSYAKLFF.

The table lists this clonotype with a few counts. The V and J genes are TRBV28 and TRBJ2-1; TRBD1 is a possible D gene (6 bases). Trimming removed 3 bases from V and 3 bases from J, with 9 bases in between. The CDR3 length is 14 residues. Germline assignment: CDR1 MDHEN and CDR2 SYDVKM. The CDR3 DNA is TGTGCCAGCAGTTTGAGGACAGACTACAATGAGCAGTTCTTC. It is translated as CASSLRTDYNEQFF.

The chain joins TRBV2 to TRBJ2-7; 10 positions agree with TRBD2. The CDR3 length is 14 residues. V dropped 4 bases and J dropped 3; count of bases not matched to a gene: 3. CDR1 SNHLY and CDR2 FYNNEI come from the germline V gene. The CDR3 sequence is CASSGTSGNYEQYF. DNA of the CDR3: TGTGCCAGCAGTGGGACTAGCGGAAACTACGAGCAGTACTTC.

This clonotype was counted a few times. The chain links TRBV3-1 to TRBJ1-1; 7 positions match TRBD1. CDR1 and CDR2 (germline): LGHDT, YNNKEL (reference sequence). The J segment lost 4 bases and the V segment lost 1 base, leaving 0 bases of the junction unmatched. The CDR3 is made up of 13 amino acids. This chain's CDR3 is CASSQAGGTEAFF. Here the CDR3 DNA reads TGTGCCAGCAGCCAAGCAGGGGGCACTGAAGCTTTCTTT.

CDR3 bases: TGCAGCGTTAAGACGGGATCCTACGAGCAGTACTTC. It yields the protein CSVKTGSYEQYF. V gene TRBV29-1 combines with J gene TRBJ2-7; D is perhaps TRBD2 (5 bases). From germline, CDR1 is SQVTM and CDR2 ANQGSEA. This CDR3 contains 12 residues. V was cut by 5 bases and J by 1 base, with 9 bases left in between.

This clonotype was seen ten or more times. The chain combines TRBV12-3 or TRBV12-4 with TRBJ2-3; D not certain. The V end was cut by 5 bases, the J end by 6 bases, with 12 bases between. The CDR3 runs to 13 residues. The CDR3 loop reads CASSPFPADTQYF. The CDR3, as DNA: TGTGCCAGCAGTCCATTCCCGGCCGATACGCAGTATTTT.

The sample holds a few counts of this clonotype. The chain links TRBV19 to TRBJ2-2; D possibly corresponds to TRBD2 (5 bases). The germline CDR1 and CDR2 sequences are LNHDA and SQIVND (reference sequence). This CDR3 is 15 amino acids long. Trimming cost V 4 bases and J 2 bases, with 11 bases left between them. The CDR3 DNA reads as TGTGCCAGTAGTAGGGCAGCGGAAAACACCGGGGAGCTGTTTTTT. Its protein product is CASSRAAENTGELFF.

This clonotype has more than one count but fewer than ten. The chain combines TRBV6-1 with TRBJ1-2; D is unresolved. Trimming pared 1 base from V and 4 bases from J, leaving 10 bases between. This CDR3 spans 14 amino acids. Germline loops: CDR1 MNHNS, CDR2 SASEGT. The chain's CDR3 is CASSEDRASYGYTF. DNA for the CDR3: TGTGCCAGCAGTGAAGATAGGGCCAGCTATGGCTACACCTTC.

This clonotype has more than one count but fewer than ten. This chain links TRBV20-1 with TRBJ2-7, with TRBD2 matching 13 bases. The CDR3 extends over 13 amino acids. Trimming at V came to 5 bases and at J to 6 bases, leaving 4 bases not matched to a gene. Germline CDR1 and CDR2: DFQATT and SNEGSKA (reference sequence). CDR3 nucleotides: TGCAGTGCTCAGAGGACTAGCGGGAGCGAGCAGTACTTC. It translates to CSAQRTSGSEQYF.